Below, one TCR beta chain is given with its context. There is no known antigen for this receptor. The input lacks base qualities; no much larger clone sits a single base away. The donors were 40 or so Caucasian individuals from Russia, aged roughly 6 to 100 years, who were systemically healthy. Each donor gave roughly 9.5 milliliters of peripheral blood, collected into EDTA-treated Vacutainer tubes. PBMCs were isolated by Ficoll-Paque density-gradient centrifugation, with at least 6 million obtained per sample. Trizol reagent was used to extract total RNA from the PBMCs, yielding at least 6 micrograms per sample. For every donor, an aliquot of PBMCs went through flow cytometry to measure the percentages of naive CD45RAhigh/CD27high T cells. Library prep was done by 5' RACE. These reads were obtained on an Illumina HiSeq 2500. A second PCR of about 6 to 12 cycles was performed with a sample-barcoded 5' primer and a J-beta primer mix. Each TCR beta cDNA molecule received a unique molecular identifier from a template-switch 5' adaptor carrying 12 random nucleotides. At least 2.5 million CDR3-containing paired-end reads were obtained from each sample. First-strand cDNA was synthesized from all RNA with the Mint cDNA synthesis kit, primed by a TRBC-specific oligonucleotide. All cDNA was treated with uracil-DNA glycosylase and then went through a first 18-cycle PCR with the universal primers M1SS and BC2_uni_R. In the original analysis: For normalization, 1 million high-quality reads were randomly selected from each sample, with every read carrying a distinct molecular identifier. Instead of being binned into consensus sequences, reads with shared molecular identifiers were discarded. CDR3 identification, clonotype clustering and error correction used MiTCR with a Q25 quality threshold and the strictest error-elimination algorithm. Lower-bound total TCR beta diversity was estimated with a nonparametric unseen species model using Euler transformation. The public reads were quality trimmed at Q25 with fastp and then assembled into clones with MiXCR by TCRdb, keeping productive beta chains. Rows are combined by CDR3 protein, so each entry shows the most common genes and DNA. TCRdb, not the authors, supplied the V and J calls. A total of some 800,000 distinct CDR3 sequences appear in this sample, about 42% of them only once. The ten top clones hold roughly 18% of the sample.

The data derive from a study of blood T cells in healthy people across ages (dated by TCRdb to 2015 to 2017). General notes on the study: In model experiments, template switching captured roughly one uniquely barcoded TCR beta cDNA molecule for every two T cells. The study measured age-related changes in TCR beta repertoire diversity using deep sequencing normalized with unique cDNA molecular identifiers. To avoid experimental bias, donors of different ages were randomly spread across the sequencing lanes. The donors were divided into four age groups: young (average around 15 years), middle-aged (under 40), aged (approximately 62) and long-lived (nearly 85). Two additional independent replicas of 1 million unique cDNA reads from the same blood draw were analyzed for two donors (one aged 18 to 30 and one aged 80 or older). Study-wide conclusions, independent of this receptor: Bulk unsorted PBMC profiling prevented conclusive comparison of naive and antigen-experienced compartments. There was a strong correlation between observed TCR beta diversity and the percentage of naive T cells measured by flow cytometry. As age increased, observed TCR beta diversity per million T cells dropped in a roughly linear way, and a significant reduction was already evident by age around 41. Because donor CMV infection status was unknown, age-related changes in expanded clonotypes were potentially confounded. Compared with the aged group, the long-lived group had more naive CD4+ T cells, fewer expanded clones and increased TCR diversity, a pattern suggesting age selection. Estimates of total diversity based on one million sequenced T cells were considered lower bounds and underestimates.

The CDR3, cysteine through phenylalanine, is 15 amino acids long. Of the read, only the CDR3 DNA is kept; its 45 bases are in frame from base 1. Trimming removed 0 bases from V and 0 bases from J; the gene matches leave 3 bases unexplained. Via the germline V gene (reference sequence), CDR1 is GTSNPN and CDR2 SVGIG. The source of this sequence is a man aged 55 to 70 in good health. Recombination joined TRBV30 with TRBJ2-5, and TRBD1 aligns with 8 junction nucleotides. Sample: blood. The DNA sequence reads TGTGCCTGGAGTGTAGCGGACAGGGACCAAGAGACCCAGTACTTC. Its protein reads: CAWSVADRDQETQYF.